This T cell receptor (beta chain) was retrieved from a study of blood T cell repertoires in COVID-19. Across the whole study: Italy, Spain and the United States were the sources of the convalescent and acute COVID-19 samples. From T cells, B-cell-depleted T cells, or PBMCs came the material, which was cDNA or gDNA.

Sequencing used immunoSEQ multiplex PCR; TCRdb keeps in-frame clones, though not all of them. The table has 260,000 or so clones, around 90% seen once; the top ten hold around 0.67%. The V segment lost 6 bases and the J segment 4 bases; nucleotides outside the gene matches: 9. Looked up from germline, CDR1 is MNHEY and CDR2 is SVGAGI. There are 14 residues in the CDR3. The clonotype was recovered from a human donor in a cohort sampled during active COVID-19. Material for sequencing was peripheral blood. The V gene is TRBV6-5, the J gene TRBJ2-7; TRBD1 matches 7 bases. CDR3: CASRTTGRVYEQYF. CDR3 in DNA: TGTGCCAGCAGAACGACAGGGCGCGTGTACGAGCAGTACTTC.